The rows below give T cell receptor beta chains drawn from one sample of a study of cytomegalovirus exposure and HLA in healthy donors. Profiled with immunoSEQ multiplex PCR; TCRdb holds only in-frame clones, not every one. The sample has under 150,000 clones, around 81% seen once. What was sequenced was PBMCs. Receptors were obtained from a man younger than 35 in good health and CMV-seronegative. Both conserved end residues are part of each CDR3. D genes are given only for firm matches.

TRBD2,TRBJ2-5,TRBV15,CATSTQRGGQETQYF,TGTGCCACCAGCACACAGCGGGGGGGTCAAGAGACCCAGTACTTC
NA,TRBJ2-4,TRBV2,CASNSGVDKNIQYF,TGTGCCAGCAATTCAGGGGTGGACAAAAACATTCAGTACTTC
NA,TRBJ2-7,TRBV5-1,CASPRKGSSYEQYF,TGCGCCAGCCCCAGAAAAGGGAGCTCCTACGAGCAGTACTTC
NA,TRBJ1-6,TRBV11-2,CASSLGGLGSPLHF,TGTGCCAGCAGCTTGGGGGGGCTGGGCTCACCCCTCCACTTT
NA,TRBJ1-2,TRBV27,CASSQTQLYGYTF,TGTGCCAGCAGTCAGACTCAACTCTATGGCTACACCTTC
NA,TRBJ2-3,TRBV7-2,CASSLNYGDTQYF,TGTGCCAGCAGCTTAAATTACGGAGATACGCAGTATTTT
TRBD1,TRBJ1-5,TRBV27,CASSLWQGAGNQPQHF,TGTGCCAGCAGTTTATGGCAGGGGGCAGGCAATCAGCCCCAGCATTTT
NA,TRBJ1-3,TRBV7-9,CASSNKTLSSGNTIYF,TGTGCCAGCAGCAACAAGACACTGAGCTCTGGAAACACCATATATTTT
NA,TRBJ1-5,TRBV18,CASSYEAGGPQHF,TGTGCCAGCTCATACGAGGCGGGAGGTCCCCAGCATTTT
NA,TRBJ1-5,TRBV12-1,CASSVTGGDNKQPQHF,TGTGCCAGCAGCGTAACAGGGGGAGACAATAAACAGCCCCAGCATTTT
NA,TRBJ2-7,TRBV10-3,CAIRDQQGGEQYF,TGTGCCATCAGGGACCAACAGGGTGGGGAGCAGTACTTC
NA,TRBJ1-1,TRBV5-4,CASSPRPTVNTEAFF,TGTGCCAGCAGCCCACGACCGACAGTGAACACTGAAGCTTTCTTT
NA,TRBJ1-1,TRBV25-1,CASSEWGVGYPEAFF,TGTGCCAGCAGTGAATGGGGGGTTGGGTACCCTGAAGCTTTCTTT
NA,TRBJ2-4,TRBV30,CAWSIWDIYSLAKNIQYF,TGTGCCTGGAGTATTTGGGACATTTACTCCTTAGCCAAAAACATTCAGTACTTC
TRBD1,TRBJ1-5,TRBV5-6,CASSSTGGDQPQHF,TGTGCCAGCAGCTCGACAGGGGGCGATCAGCCCCAGCATTTT
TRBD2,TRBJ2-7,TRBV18,CASSPPLAGGPEQYF,TGTGCCAGCTCACCACCTTTAGCGGGGGGGCCCGAGCAGTACTTC